Sequencing of this T cell receptor (beta chain) was carried out in a study of T cell changes during pregnancy in multiple sclerosis. The germline V gene encodes CDR1 MNHEY and CDR2 SVGAGI. CDR3 size: 15 residues. The J segment lost 0 bases and the V segment lost 2 bases, leaving 3 bases of the junction unmatched. Assay used: immunoSEQ multiplex PCR; TCRdb lists only in-frame clones, some missing. The repertoire holds approximately 70,000 clones, 75% to 95% seen once, with about 2.3% in the top ten. Material: peripheral blood, obtained in the first trimester of pregnancy. The genes are TRBV6-5 and TRBJ1-1; 7 nucleotides agree with TRBD1. This clonotype was obtained from a female donor with multiple sclerosis, enrolled in a pregnancy study. The CDR3 bases are TGTGCCAGCAGTTACACAGGGGACATGAACACTGAAGCTTTCTTT. This sequence encodes CASSYTGDMNTEAFF.